This TCR beta chain comes out of a study of T cells in localized non-small cell lung cancer. Study findings and constraints: A single tumor region was sequenced, leaving heterogeneity possible. Uninvolved adjacent lung had the highest recorded T cell clonality, with tumor below it.

The repertoire was sequenced with immunoSEQ multiplex PCR; TCRdb's copy has only in-frame clones and lacks some. The table records 30,000 or so clones, roughly 91% of them present only once. With regard to this clone: Its specificity is not known.

Germline V lookup: CDR1 SGHRS, CDR2 YFSETQ. This CDR3 is 16 amino acids long. The V gene end was trimmed by 0 bases and the J gene end by 9 bases; junction bases not matched to a gene: 9. The input for sequencing was peripheral blood, taken before any cancer treatment. The chain couples TRBV5-1 to TRBJ2-2; TRBD2 agrees at 9 bases. This clonotype originated in a female donor aged 60 or older with stage III squamous cell lung carcinoma. CDR3 loop: CASSLDPAGGSRELFF. CDR3 in DNA: TGCGCCAGCAGCTTGGATCCAGCGGGAGGCTCCCGGGAGCTGTTTTTT.